The 21 T cell receptor beta chains reported below all come from one sample, sequenced in a study of vaccination and CD4 T cells after COVID-19. At the Johns Hopkins FTIC core, DNA taken from cultured CD4+ T cells was sequenced by way of the Oncomine TCR Beta short-read assay. TCRdb called the PCR reads again in MiXCR, with one record for every CDR3 protein. Here the sample spans 6,000 or so distinct CDR3 sequences, under 60% being singletons. Noted treatment: approximately 9-day PBMC culture with coronavirus spike peptide pools or control peptides (ViraFEST assay). CD4+ T cells of the unexposed donor were collected before the COVID-19 pandemic (2011-2018). Their antigen targets remain unknown. Material: CD4+ T cells from blood, cultured in vitro. These receptors originate from a human donor in good health.

The chain links TRBV6-1 to TRBJ1-3, with TRBD1 as a possible D gene (5 bases). V was cut by 5 bases and J by 0 bases, with 8 bases left in between. In germline, CDR1 is MNHNS, CDR2 SASEGT. The CDR3 is 14 residues long. CDR3 protein: CASSTGFSGNTIYF. The DNA for the CDR3 is TGTGCCAGCAGTACAGGCTTCTCTGGAAACACCATATATTTT.

The chain has TRBV12-5 and TRBJ2-3; 9 bases align to TRBD1. Germline V gene sequence: CDR1 LGHNT, CDR2 FRNRAP. The length of the CDR3 is 14 residues. Trimming cost V 9 bases and J 3 bases; bases outside gene matches: 7. The CDR3 is CASRDRGFTDTQYF. The DNA for the CDR3 is TGTGCTAGCCGAGACAGGGGGTTTACAGATACGCAGTATTTT.

This clonotype was found a few times. This rearrangement joins TRBV20-1 to TRBJ1-6; no reliable D call. Germline V CDR1 and CDR2: DFQATT, SNEGSKA (reference sequence). Trimming left V 6 bases short and J 10 bases short, with 19 bases between. The CDR3 spans 14 residues. CDR3 bases: TGCAGTGCCATCCCAACCGGATTCGACTCACCCCTCCACTTT. Its protein product is CSAIPTGFDSPLHF.

This clonotype was seen more than once but under ten times. The rearrangement joins TRBV10-3 to TRBJ1-6; no reliable D call. Trimming removed 0 bases at V and 0 bases at J, with 9 bases between. CDR1 and CDR2 from the germline V gene are ENHRY and SYGVKD. CDR3 length equals 17 residues. The CDR3 loop is CAISESRWSSYNSPLHF. CDR3 nucleotides: TGTGCCATCAGTGAGTCGAGGTGGAGCTCCTATAATTCACCCCTCCACTTT.

This clonotype was seen only a few times. The CDR3 here is CSAPQLERGNEQFF. In DNA form, the CDR3 reads TGCAGTGCCCCTCAGCTGGAGCGAGGCAATGAGCAGTTCTTC. J is TRBJ2-1 and V is TRBV20-1; D ambiguous. Germline CDR1 is DFQATT and CDR2 is SNEGSKA (reference sequence). The length of the CDR3 is 14 residues. Trimming left V 6 bases short and J 6 bases short, with 18 bases between.

This clonotype showed up just a few times. This chain connects TRBV2 to TRBJ2-5; 11 bases are a match to TRBD2. The CDR3 is 17 residues long. V shed 8 bases, J shed 1 base, and the junction held 12 bases outside the gene matches. The germline CDR1 and CDR2 sequences are SNHLY and FYNNEI. For the CDR3, the DNA is TGTGCCAGCCGAGGCCCGACTAGCGGGACTTTCCAAGAGACCCAGTACTTC. It specifies CASRGPTSGTFQETQYF.

J is TRBJ1-1 and V is TRBV2; a possible D gene is TRBD1 (6 bases). From germline, CDR1 is SNHLY and CDR2 FYNNEI. This CDR3 is 16 amino acids long. V was trimmed by 2 bases and J by 5 bases, leaving 18 bases between them. The CDR3 loop is CASSEWGGGLRTEAFF. CDR3 sequence (DNA): TGTGCCAGCAGTGAATGGGGAGGGGGGCTGAGGACTGAAGCTTTCTTT.

This clonotype has just a few counts. The J gene is TRBJ1-2, the V gene TRBV6-1; possibly TRBD1 for D (6 bases). CDR3 size: 13 residues. V dropped 6 bases and J dropped 3 bases, with 11 bases sitting between them. The V gene's germline CDR1 is MNHNS and CDR2 SASEGT. The CDR3 region is CASSPGADYGYTF. The CDR3, as DNA: TGTGCCAGCAGCCCGGGGGCGGACTATGGCTACACCTTC.

The CDR3 sequence is CSASRGGTEAFF. CDR3 bases: TGCAGTGCCTCGAGGGGGGGCACTGAAGCTTTCTTT. J is TRBJ1-1 and V is TRBV20-1, with a possible D match to TRBD1 (6 bases). The V gene lost 6 bases and the J gene lost 4 bases, with 12 bases spanning the gap. The CDR3 length is 12 residues. In germline, CDR1 is DFQATT, CDR2 SNEGSKA (reference sequence).

The chain couples TRBV19 to TRBJ2-1, with 11 nucleotides matching TRBD2. CDR1 is LNHDA, CDR2 SQIVND, per germline (reference sequence). V dropped 3 bases and J dropped 5; count of bases not matched to a gene: 3. The CDR3 extends over 15 amino acids. The CDR3 DNA follows: TGTGCCAGTAGTATGGGACTAGCGGACAACAATGAGCAGTTCTTC. As protein: CASSMGLADNNEQFF.

The V gene is TRBV5-1, the J gene TRBJ2-3; 11 nucleotides agree with TRBD2. Unmatched junction bases numbered 7, after V lost 0 bases and J lost 4 bases. The CDR3 is made up of 17 amino acids. CDR1 SGHRS and CDR2 YFSETQ come from the germline V gene. The CDR3, as DNA: TGCGCCAGCAGCTTGGAAGGTAGCGGGAGGGGCCCAGATACGCAGTATTTT. Its translation is CASSLEGSGRGPDTQYF.

By its share, this clonotype is large. The chain employs TRBV20-1 and TRBJ2-3; perhaps TRBD2 as D (5 bases). The V gene's germline CDR1 is DFQATT and CDR2 SNEGSKA (reference sequence). The length of the CDR3 is 15 residues. Trimming took off 6 bases at V and 4 bases at J, with 20 bases between the two ends. The CDR3: CSAVGQRYRPDTQYF. The CDR3 DNA follows: TGCAGTGCCGTAGGGCAGCGGTATCGCCCAGATACGCAGTATTTT.

V is TRBV20-1 and J is TRBJ2-7, with no clear D. V shed 1 base and J shed 0 bases, with 19 bases lying between them. Germline CDR1 DFQATT, CDR2 SNEGSKA (reference sequence). CDR3 length: 17 residues. The CDR3 DNA reads TGCAGTGCTAGAGGGCCCGGAAGGTGGGCGAGCTCCTACGAGCAGTACTTC. It specifies CSARGPGRWASSYEQYF.

V is TRBV6-1 and J is TRBJ2-5; 10 bases line up with TRBD2. CDR1 is MNHNS and CDR2 is SASEGT in the germline V gene. V shed 10 bases, J shed 4 bases, and the junction held 12 bases outside the gene matches. The CDR3 runs 15 residues. The CDR3, as DNA: TGTGCCACCCCCCCTCGGACTAGCGGTGCAGAGACCCAGTACTTC. Its translation: CATPPRTSGAETQYF.

The rearrangement joins TRBV20-1 to TRBJ2-2; no definite D call. CDR3 size: 14 residues. The V end was cut by 1 base, the J end by 2 bases, with 8 bases between. In germline, CDR1 is DFQATT, CDR2 SNEGSKA (reference sequence). The DNA of the CDR3 is TGCAGTGCTAGAGTGCACCCTAACACCGGGGAGCTGTTTTTT. This gives the protein CSARVHPNTGELFF.

This clonotype is a singleton in its sample. The V gene is TRBV7-9, the J gene TRBJ2-2, with 11 bases identical to TRBD2. The CDR3 has 15 amino acids. V shed 4 bases, J shed 7 bases, and the junction held 5 bases outside the gene matches. CDR1 is SEHNR and CDR2 is FQNEAQ in the germline V gene (reference sequence). This CDR3 reads CASSSTSGNIGELFF. The CDR3 DNA sequence: TGTGCCAGCAGCTCGACTAGCGGGAATATCGGGGAGCTGTTTTTT.

This clonotype was observed a handful of times. CDR3 nucleotides: TGCAGTGCTCCGTTGGGAGGTCGGGGCTACAATGAGCAGTTCTTC. Residues: CSAPLGGRGYNEQFF. The chain is built from TRBV20-1 and TRBJ2-1; D might be TRBD2 (6 bases). The V end lost 5 bases, the J end lost 3 bases, and 17 bases lay between the germline ends. Germline V gene lookup returns CDR1 DFQATT and CDR2 SNEGSKA (reference sequence). CDR3 length equals 15 residues.

CDR3 protein: CASSWGRGNIQYF. In DNA form, the CDR3 reads TGTGCCAGCAGTTGGGGGCGTGGAAACATTCAGTACTTC. The chain carries TRBV27 and TRBJ2-4; weak D call: TRBD1 (6 bases). The CDR3 is 13 residues long. With 4 bases removed from V and 6 bases from J, the gap between germline ends came to 10 bases. Germline assignment: CDR1 MNHEY and CDR2 SMNVEV (reference sequence).

This chain connects TRBV6-5 to TRBJ1-1, with D unresolved. This CDR3 is 13 amino acids long. Trimming pared 2 bases from V and 1 base from J, leaving 5 bases between. The germline V gene encodes CDR1 MNHEY and CDR2 SVGAGI. The CDR3 sequence: CASSYERNTEAFF. CDR3 sequence (DNA): TGTGCCAGCAGTTACGAACGGAACACTGAAGCTTTCTTT.

CDR3 DNA: TGTGCCAGCAGTTCGGGACTAGCGGGCGACTACGAGCAGTACTTC. It is translated as CASSSGLAGDYEQYF. The rearrangement links TRBV6-5 to TRBJ2-7, with 12 nucleotides matching TRBD2. CDR1 and CDR2 (germline): MNHEY, SVGAGI. The trim removed 4 bases at V and 3 bases at J, leaving 4 bases unmatched. The CDR3 has 15 residues.

This rearrangement joins TRBV6-1 to TRBJ2-1; D may be TRBD1 or TRBD2 (6 bases each). The CDR3 loop spans 14 amino acids. CDR1 and CDR2 from the germline V gene are MNHNS and SASEGT. V lost 1 base to trimming and J lost 11 bases, with 15 bases between them. The CDR3 nucleotides read TGTGCCAGCAGTGAAGTTTGGGGGGCTCCCCAGCAGTTCTTC. As protein: CASSEVWGAPQQFF.